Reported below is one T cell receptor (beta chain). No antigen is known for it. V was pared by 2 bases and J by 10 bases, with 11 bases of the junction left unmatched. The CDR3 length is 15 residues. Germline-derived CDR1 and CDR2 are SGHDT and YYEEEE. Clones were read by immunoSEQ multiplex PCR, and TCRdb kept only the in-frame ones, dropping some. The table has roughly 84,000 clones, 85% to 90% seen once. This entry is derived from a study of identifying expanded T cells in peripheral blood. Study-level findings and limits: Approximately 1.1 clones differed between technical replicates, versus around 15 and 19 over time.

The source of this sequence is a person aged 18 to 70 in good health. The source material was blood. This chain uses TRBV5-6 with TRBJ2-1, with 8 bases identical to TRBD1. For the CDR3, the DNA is TGTGCCAGCAGCTTAGGCAGGGGGCTTCCTTGGGAGCAGTTCTTC. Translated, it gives CASSLGRGLPWEQFF.